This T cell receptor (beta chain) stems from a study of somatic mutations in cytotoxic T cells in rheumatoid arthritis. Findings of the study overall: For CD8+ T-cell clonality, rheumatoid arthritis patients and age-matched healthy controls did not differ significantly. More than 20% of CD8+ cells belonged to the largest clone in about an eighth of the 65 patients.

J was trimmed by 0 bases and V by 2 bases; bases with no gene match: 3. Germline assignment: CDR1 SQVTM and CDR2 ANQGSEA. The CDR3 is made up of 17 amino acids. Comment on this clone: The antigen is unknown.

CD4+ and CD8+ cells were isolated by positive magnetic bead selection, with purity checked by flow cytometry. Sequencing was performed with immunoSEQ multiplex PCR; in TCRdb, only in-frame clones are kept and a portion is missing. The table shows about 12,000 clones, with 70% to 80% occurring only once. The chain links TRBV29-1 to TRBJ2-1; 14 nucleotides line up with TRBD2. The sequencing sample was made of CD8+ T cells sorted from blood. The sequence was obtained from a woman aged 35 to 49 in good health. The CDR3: CSVELGTSGSSYNEQFF. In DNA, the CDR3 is TGCAGCGTTGAATTAGGGACTAGCGGGAGCTCCTACAATGAGCAGTTCTTC.